Shown below are 10 T cell receptor beta chains from a single sample sequenced in a study of CD8 T cells in Susac syndrome. Random hexamers were used to reverse transcribe roughly 0.45 to 1 ug of RNA. TCRdb reprocessed the immunoSEQ multiplex PCR reads with MiXCR, giving one entry per CDR3 protein. The table includes some 130,000 distinct CDR3 sequences, around 91% detected once. Sequenced material: CD8+ T cells from PBMCs. The origin of the receptors is a human donor with multiple sclerosis.

This chain joins TRBV27 and TRBJ1-2; 8 nucleotides line up with TRBD1. The CDR3 consists of 15 residues. V was pared by 2 bases and J by 2 bases, with 4 bases of the junction left unmatched. Germline values: CDR1 MNHEY, CDR2 SMNVEV (reference sequence). The CDR3 here is CASSLRAGGNYGYTF. DNA for the CDR3: TGTGCCAGCAGTTTAAGAGCAGGGGGCAACTATGGCTACACCTTC.

This sequence joins TRBV29-1 and TRBJ2-5, with D uncertain. Trimming removed 6 bases from V and 1 base from J, with 9 bases in between. The CDR3 extends over 12 amino acids. Germline assignment: CDR1 SQVTM and CDR2 ANQGSEA. Here the CDR3 DNA reads TGCAGCGTCCCGTGGGGCCAAGAGACCCAGTACTTC. Its protein is CSVPWGQETQYF.

The gene calls are TRBV2 and TRBJ2-5; 7 nucleotides line up with TRBD2. V shed 1 base and J 4 bases; nucleotides not matched to a gene: 6. This CDR3 has 15 residues. CDR1 and CDR2 (germline): SNHLY, FYNNEI. The CDR3 loop reads CASSEGAGVAETQYF. The CDR3 nucleotides read TGTGCCAGCAGTGAAGGGGCGGGAGTTGCAGAGACCCAGTACTTC.

This sequence joins TRBV30 and TRBJ2-2, with D possibly matching TRBD2 (5 bases). Germline V lookup: CDR1 GTSNPN, CDR2 SVGIG (reference sequence). V gave up 5 bases and J gave up 8 bases, with 15 bases separating them. The CDR3 is 13 residues long. CDR3 bases: TGTGCCTGGGCAGGTTTGGAGGAAGGGGAGCTGTTTTTT. Amino acids: CAWAGLEEGELFF.

The rearrangement uses TRBV4-1 and TRBJ2-1; D may correspond to TRBD1 or TRBD2 (6 bases each). This CDR3 comprises 14 residues. V was shortened by 3 bases and J by 8 bases, with 14 bases between the two germline ends. Germline V CDR1 and CDR2: MGHRA, YSYEKL. The CDR3 sequence: CASSHSRGEHEQFF. The CDR3 DNA reads TGCGCCAGCAGCCACTCGAGGGGGGAGCATGAGCAGTTCTTC.

This sequence joins TRBV27 and TRBJ2-2; 8 nucleotides line up with TRBD1. Germline lookup yields CDR1 MNHEY and CDR2 SMNVEV (reference sequence). Unmatched junction bases numbered 9, after V lost 4 bases and J lost 8 bases. The CDR3 runs 15 residues. CDR3 coding DNA: TGTGCCAGCAGTTCAATCTCCGGGACAGGTGGGGAGCTGTTTTTT. Protein sequence: CASSSISGTGGELFF.

The chain combines TRBV7-9 with TRBJ2-3, with D tentatively TRBD1 (5 bases). CDR1 SEHNR and CDR2 FQNEAQ come from the germline V gene (reference sequence). V was shortened by 5 bases and J by 0 bases, with 12 bases between the two germline ends. There are 15 residues in the CDR3. For the CDR3, the DNA is TGTGCCAGCAGCAAGGACACAACTAGCACAGATACGCAGTATTTT. Translated: CASSKDTTSTDTQYF.

The chain is built from TRBV12-3 or TRBV12-4 and TRBJ2-1, with 7 bases fitting TRBD2. The length of the CDR3 is 13 residues. V was pared by 7 bases and J by 6 bases, with 6 bases of the junction left unmatched. The CDR3 is CASIGLEPNEQFF. CDR3 bases: TGTGCCAGCATAGGACTAGAACCCAATGAGCAGTTCTTC.

The V call is TRBV11-2, the J call TRBJ2-3; tentative D call: TRBD2 (6 bases). The CDR3 has 16 amino acids. Germline assignment: CDR1 SGHAT and CDR2 FQNNGV. The V gene lost 5 bases and the J gene lost 1 base, with 16 bases spanning the gap. CDR3 coding DNA: TGTGCCAGCAGCGAAAACAGCGGGTGGGGCACAGATACGCAGTATTTT. This encodes CASSENSGWGTDTQYF.

The genes are TRBV12-5 and TRBJ2-1; 9 positions agree with TRBD2. The CDR3 contains 16 residues. With V trimmed by 5 bases and J by 2 bases, 7 bases remained unmatched. In germline, CDR1 is LGHNT, CDR2 FRNRAP. The CDR3 DNA sequence: TGTGCTAGTGGTCCATTAGCGGGAGTAACCTACAATGAGCAGTTCTTC. Protein product: CASGPLAGVTYNEQFF. The whole variable domain, filled in from reference TRBV12-5 and TRBJ2-1, reads DARVTQTPRHKVTEMGQEVTMRCQPILGHNTVFWYRQTMMQGLELLAYFRNRAPLDDSGMPKDRFSAEMPDATLATLKIQPSEPRDSAVYFCASGPLAGVTYNEQFFGPGTRLTVL.